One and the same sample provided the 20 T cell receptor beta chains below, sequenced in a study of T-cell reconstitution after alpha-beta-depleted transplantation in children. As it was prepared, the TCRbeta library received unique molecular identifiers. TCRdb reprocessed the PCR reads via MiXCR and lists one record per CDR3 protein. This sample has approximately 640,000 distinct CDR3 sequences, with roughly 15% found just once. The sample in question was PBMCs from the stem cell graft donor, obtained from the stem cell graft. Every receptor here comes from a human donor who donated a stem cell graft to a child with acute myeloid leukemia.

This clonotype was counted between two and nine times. The CDR3 DNA follows: TGTGCCAGCAGCTTCCCAGTAACCTACGAGCAGTACTTC. Its translation: CASSFPVTYEQYF. The rearrangement links TRBV11-3 to TRBJ2-7; D gene unclear. CDR1 SGHNT and CDR2 YENEEA come from the germline V gene. Trimming took off 3 bases at V and 2 bases at J, with 8 bases between the two ends. This CDR3 region has 13 residues.

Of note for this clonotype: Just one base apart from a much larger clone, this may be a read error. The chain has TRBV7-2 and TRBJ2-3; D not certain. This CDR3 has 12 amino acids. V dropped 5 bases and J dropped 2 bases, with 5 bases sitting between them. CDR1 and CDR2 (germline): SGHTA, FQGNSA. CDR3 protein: CASSTYTDTQYF. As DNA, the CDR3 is TGTGCCAGCAGCACCTACACAGATACGCAGTATTTT.

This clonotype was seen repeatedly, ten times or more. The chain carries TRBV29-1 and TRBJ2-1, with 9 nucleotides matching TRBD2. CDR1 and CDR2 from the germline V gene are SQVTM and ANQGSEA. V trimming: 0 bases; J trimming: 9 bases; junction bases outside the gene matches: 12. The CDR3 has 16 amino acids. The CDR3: CSVEDAEVAGDGEQFF. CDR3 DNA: TGCAGCGTTGAAGATGCGGAGGTAGCGGGGGACGGTGAGCAGTTCTTC.

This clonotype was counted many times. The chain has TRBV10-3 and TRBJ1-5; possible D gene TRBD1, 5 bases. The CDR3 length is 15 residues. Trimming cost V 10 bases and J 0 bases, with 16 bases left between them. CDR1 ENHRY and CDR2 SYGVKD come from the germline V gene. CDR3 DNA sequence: TGTGCCACCTCAAAGGCGGGGGGTAGCAATCAGCCCCAGCATTTT. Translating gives CATSKAGGSNQPQHF.

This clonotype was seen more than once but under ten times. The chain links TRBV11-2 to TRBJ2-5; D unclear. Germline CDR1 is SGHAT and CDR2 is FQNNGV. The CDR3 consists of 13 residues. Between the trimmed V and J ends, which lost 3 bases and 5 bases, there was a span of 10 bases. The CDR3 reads CASSFGPAETQYF. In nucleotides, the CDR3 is TGTGCCAGCAGCTTTGGGCCAGCGGAGACCCAGTACTTC.

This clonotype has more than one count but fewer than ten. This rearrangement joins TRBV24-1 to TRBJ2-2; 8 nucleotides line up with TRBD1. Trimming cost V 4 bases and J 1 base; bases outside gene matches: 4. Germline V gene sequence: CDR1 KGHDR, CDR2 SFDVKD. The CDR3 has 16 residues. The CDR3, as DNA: TGTGCCACCAGTGACCCCGGGACAGGGAACACCGGGGAGCTGTTTTTT. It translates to CATSDPGTGNTGELFF.

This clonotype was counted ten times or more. The CDR3: CSVGVGLGQPQHF. The CDR3 region has the DNA TGCAGCGTTGGTGTGGGGCTGGGTCAGCCCCAGCATTTT. V gene TRBV29-1 combines with J gene TRBJ1-5; D might be TRBD1 (5 bases). This CDR3 spans 13 amino acids. Germline loops: CDR1 SQVTM, CDR2 ANQGSEA. V was pared by 4 bases and J by 6 bases, with 13 bases between.

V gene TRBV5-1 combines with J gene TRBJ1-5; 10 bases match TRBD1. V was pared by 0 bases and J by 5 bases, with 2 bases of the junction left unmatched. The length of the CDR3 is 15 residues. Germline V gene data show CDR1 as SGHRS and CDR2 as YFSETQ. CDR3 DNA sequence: TGCGCCAGCAGCTTGGGGGGGACAGGGGATCAGCCCCAGCATTTT. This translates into CASSLGGTGDQPQHF. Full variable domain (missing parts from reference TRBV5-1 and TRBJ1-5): KAGVTQTPRYLIKTRGQQVTLSCSPISGHRSVSWYQQTPGQGLQFLFEYFSETQRNKGNFPGRFSGRQFSNSRSEMNVSTLELGDSALYLCASSLGGTGDQPQHFGDGTRLSIL.

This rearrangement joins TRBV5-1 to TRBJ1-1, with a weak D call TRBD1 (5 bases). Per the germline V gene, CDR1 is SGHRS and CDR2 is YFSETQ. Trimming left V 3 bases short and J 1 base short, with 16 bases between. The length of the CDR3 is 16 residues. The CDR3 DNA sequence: TGCGCCAGCAGCTCCGACCCTCCCGGGGCGAACACTGAAGCTTTCTTT. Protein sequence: CASSSDPPGANTEAFF.

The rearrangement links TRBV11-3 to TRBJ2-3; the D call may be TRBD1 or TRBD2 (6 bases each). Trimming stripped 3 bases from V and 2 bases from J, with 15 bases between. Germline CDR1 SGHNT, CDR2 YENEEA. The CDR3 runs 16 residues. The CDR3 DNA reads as TGTGCCAGCAGCTTCCGGGGGCAAGACCCCACAGATACGCAGTATTTT. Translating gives CASSFRGQDPTDTQYF. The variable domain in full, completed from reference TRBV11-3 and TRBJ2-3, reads EAGVVQSPRYKIIEKKQPVAFWCNPISGHNTLYWYLQNLGQGPELLIRYENEEAVDDSQLPKDRFSAERLKGVDSTLKIQPAELGDSAVYLCASSFRGQDPTDTQYFGPGTRLTVL.

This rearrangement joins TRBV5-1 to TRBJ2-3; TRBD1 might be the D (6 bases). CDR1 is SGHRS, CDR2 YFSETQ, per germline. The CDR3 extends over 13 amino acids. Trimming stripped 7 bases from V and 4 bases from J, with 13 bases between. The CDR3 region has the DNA TGCGCCAGCGAGCCCCCAGGGGCAGATACGCAGTATTTT. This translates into CASEPPGADTQYF. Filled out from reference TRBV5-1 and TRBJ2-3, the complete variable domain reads KAGVTQTPRYLIKTRGQQVTLSCSPISGHRSVSWYQQTPGQGLQFLFEYFSETQRNKGNFPGRFSGRQFSNSRSEMNVSTLELGDSALYLCASEPPGADTQYFGPGTRLTVL.

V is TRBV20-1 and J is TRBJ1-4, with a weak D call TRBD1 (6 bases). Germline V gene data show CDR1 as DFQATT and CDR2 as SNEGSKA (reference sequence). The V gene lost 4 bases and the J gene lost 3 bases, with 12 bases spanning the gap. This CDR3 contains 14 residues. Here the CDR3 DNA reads TGCAGTGCTATTCAGGGGTACGCTAATGAAAAACTGTTTTTT. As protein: CSAIQGYANEKLFF.

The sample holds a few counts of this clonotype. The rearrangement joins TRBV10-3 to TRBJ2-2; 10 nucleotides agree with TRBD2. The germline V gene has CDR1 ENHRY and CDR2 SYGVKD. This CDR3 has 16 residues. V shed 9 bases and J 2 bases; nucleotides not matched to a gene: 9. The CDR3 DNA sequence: TGTGCCATTTACCCAACTAGCGGGGACAACACCGGGGAGCTGTTTTTT. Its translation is CAIYPTSGDNTGELFF.

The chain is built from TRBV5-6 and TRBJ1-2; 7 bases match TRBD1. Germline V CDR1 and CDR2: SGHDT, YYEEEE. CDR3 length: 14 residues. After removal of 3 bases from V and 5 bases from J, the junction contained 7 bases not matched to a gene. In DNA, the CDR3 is TGTGCCAGCAGCTCCCGACAGGGCCTATATGGCTACACCTTC. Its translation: CASSSRQGLYGYTF.

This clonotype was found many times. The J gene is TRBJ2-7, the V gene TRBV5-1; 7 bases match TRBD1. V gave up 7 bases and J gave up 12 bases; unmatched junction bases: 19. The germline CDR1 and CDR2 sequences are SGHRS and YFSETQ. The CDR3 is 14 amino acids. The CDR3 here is CASSEGGQLSWTYF. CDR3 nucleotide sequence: TGCGCCAGCTCCGAAGGGGGACAGCTGTCTTGGACGTACTTC.

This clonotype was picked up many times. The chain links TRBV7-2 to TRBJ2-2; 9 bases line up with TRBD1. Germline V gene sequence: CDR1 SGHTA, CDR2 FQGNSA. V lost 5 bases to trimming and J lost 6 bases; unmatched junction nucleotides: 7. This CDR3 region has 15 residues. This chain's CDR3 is CASSAPGQGPGELFF. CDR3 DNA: TGTGCCAGCAGCGCTCCGGGACAGGGACCCGGGGAGCTGTTTTTT.

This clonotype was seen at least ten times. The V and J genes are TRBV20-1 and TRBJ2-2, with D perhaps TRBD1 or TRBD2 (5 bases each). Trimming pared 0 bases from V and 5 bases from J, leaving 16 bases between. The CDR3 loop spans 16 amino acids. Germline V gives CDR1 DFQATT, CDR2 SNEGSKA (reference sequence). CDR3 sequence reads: CSARDRDGFRTGELFF. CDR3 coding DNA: TGCAGTGCTAGAGACAGGGACGGTTTTAGGACCGGGGAGCTGTTTTTT.

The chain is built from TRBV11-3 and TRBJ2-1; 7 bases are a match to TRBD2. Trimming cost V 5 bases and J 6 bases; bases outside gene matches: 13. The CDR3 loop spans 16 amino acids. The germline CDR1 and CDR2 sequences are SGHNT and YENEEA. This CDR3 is CASSPWAASGLNEQFF. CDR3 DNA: TGTGCCAGCAGCCCATGGGCGGCTAGCGGACTCAATGAGCAGTTCTTC.

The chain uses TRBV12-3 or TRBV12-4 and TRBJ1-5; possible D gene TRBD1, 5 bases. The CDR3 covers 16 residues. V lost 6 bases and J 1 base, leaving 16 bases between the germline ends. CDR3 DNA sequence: TGTGCCAGCAGGGAGAAGGGGCGACAGAGCAATCAGCCCCAGCATTTT. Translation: CASREKGRQSNQPQHF.

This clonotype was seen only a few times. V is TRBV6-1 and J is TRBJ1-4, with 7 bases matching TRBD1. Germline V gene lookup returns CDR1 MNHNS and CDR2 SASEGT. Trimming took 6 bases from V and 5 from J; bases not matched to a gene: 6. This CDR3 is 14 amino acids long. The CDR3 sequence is CASSSDRVNEKLFF. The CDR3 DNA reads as TGTGCCAGCAGCTCCGACAGGGTGAATGAAAAACTGTTTTTT.